This is a list of T cell receptor beta chains from one sample in a study of cytomegalovirus exposure and HLA in healthy donors. Some clones are missing from TCRdb's copy, which holds only in-frame ones; the method was immunoSEQ multiplex PCR. The sample consists of around 200,000 clones, around 62% of them appearing once. Sequencing used PBMCs. These receptors were obtained from a man between 35 and 55 years old in good health and CMV-seronegative. The conserved cysteine and the conserved F or W are not part of the CDR3 here.

v_gene	j_gene	len	CDR3aa
TRBV6-1	TRBJ2-7	12	ASSGDSFSYEQY
TRBV2	TRBJ2-2	14	ASREKQIRGSGELF
TRBV11-2	TRBJ2-7	14	ASSPAGLAGSYEQY
TRBV19	TRBJ2-7	12	ASSPQGASYEQY
TRBV14	TRBJ2-7	14	ASSQTNKDRAYEQY
TRBV6-6	TRBJ2-2	14	ASSPKGLAGAGELF
TRBV18	TRBJ1-4	14	ASSEFPAGGNEKLF
TRBV4-1	TRBJ1-2	13	ASSQPRDRGRGYT
TRBV19	TRBJ1-4	13	ASSPRQLPNEKLF
TRBV9	TRBJ1-5	12	ASSVGQTNQPQH
TRBV6-5	.	12	ASRRQGETYEQY
TRBV5-6	TRBJ2-7	13	ASSPWEREYYEQY
TRBV5-1	TRBJ2-3	16	ASSVGFRGAKGTDTQY
TRBV5-1	TRBJ1-4	12	ASSWTTGFEKLF
TRBV6-1	TRBJ2-7	11	ASFRQFSYEQY
TRBV2	TRBJ2-3	13	ASSVGTGQTDTQY
TRBV21-1	TRBJ1-1	15	ASSAGERGRENTEAF
TRBV5-1	TRBJ2-5	13	ASSYLAGSQETQY
TRBV5-6	TRBJ1-1	12	ASSPRAMNTEAF
TRBV28	TRBJ2-3	15	ASSNRDRGMDGDTQY
TRBV28	TRBJ1-5	13	ASSRQGTSNQPQH
TRBV7-8	TRBJ2-1	17	ASSPPLRTSGGGYNEQF
TRBV13	TRBJ2-3	14	TSSPRLAGITDTQY
TRBV7-9	TRBJ2-7	12	ASSSGTGDYEQY